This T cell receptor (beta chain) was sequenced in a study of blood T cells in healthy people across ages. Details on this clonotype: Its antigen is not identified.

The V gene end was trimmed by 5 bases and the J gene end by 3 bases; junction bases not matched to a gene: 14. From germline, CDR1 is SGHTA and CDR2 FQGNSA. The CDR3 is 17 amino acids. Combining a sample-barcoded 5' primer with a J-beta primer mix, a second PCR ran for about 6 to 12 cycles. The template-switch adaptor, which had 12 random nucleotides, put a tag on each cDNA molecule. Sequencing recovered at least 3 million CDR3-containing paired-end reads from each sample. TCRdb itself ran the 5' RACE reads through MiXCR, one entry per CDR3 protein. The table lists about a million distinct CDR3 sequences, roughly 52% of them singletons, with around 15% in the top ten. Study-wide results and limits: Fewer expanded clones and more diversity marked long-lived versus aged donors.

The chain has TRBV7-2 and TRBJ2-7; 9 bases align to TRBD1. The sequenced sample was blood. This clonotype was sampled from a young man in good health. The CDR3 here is CASSHMVDRGINYEQYF. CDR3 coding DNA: TGTGCCAGCAGCCACATGGTTGACAGGGGGATAAACTACGAGCAGTACTTC.